This TCR beta chain was retrieved from a study of identical twins. Germline loops: CDR1 SGHAT, CDR2 FQDESV (reference sequence). The CDR3 is 20 residues long. Trimming stripped 5 bases from V and 4 bases from J, with 33 bases between. TCRdb fed the 5' RACE reads into MiXCR, producing one record per CDR3 protein. This table has approximately 190,000 distinct CDR3 sequences, around a sixth appearing once. This clonotype showed up just a few times. This sample also belongs to another study, concerning T cells expressing NK-cell markers.

This TCR derives from a woman aged 18-35 years in good health. V is TRBV11-1 and J is TRBJ2-7, with TRBD1 as a possible D gene (6 bases). Sequencing input: CD8+ T cells sorted from blood. The chain's CDR3 is CASSPWTVSTGKGNEYEQYF. DNA of the CDR3: TGTGCCAGCAGCCCTTGGACAGTTAGTACGGGGAAAGGGAACGAGTACGAGCAGTACTTC.